One sample yielded the 15 T cell receptor beta chains listed below, sequenced in a study of blood T cells in healthy people across ages. A second PCR of roughly 7 to 11 cycles used a sample-barcoded 5' primer and a J-beta primer mix. TCRdb analysed the 5' RACE reads with MiXCR anew, one entry per CDR3 protein. The table records fewer than 650,000 distinct CDR3 sequences, about 25% of them present only once. The same data also contributed to another study, on T cells of mothers and their children.

Sequencing used blood. All receptors derive from a boy between 2 and 15 years old in good health.

There are a few counts of this clonotype. The chain has TRBV7-2 and TRBJ2-7; D perhaps matches TRBD2 (6 bases). CDR1 SGHTA and CDR2 FQGNSA come from the germline V gene. The V end was cut by 1 base, the J end by 6 bases, with 13 bases between. The CDR3 is 14 residues long. The DNA of the CDR3 is TGTGCCAGCAGCTTAGTCGGCGGGGATGGCGAGCAGTACTTC. This encodes CASSLVGGDGEQYF.

This clonotype was seen at least ten times. This chain links TRBV29-1 with TRBJ2-5; D is ambiguous. Germline V gene data show CDR1 as SQVTM and CDR2 as ANQGSEA. Trimming took 4 bases from V and 5 from J, leaving 11 bases between them. The CDR3 has 12 residues. This CDR3 reads CSVVVVRETQYF. CDR3 bases: TGCAGCGTTGTTGTGGTCCGGGAGACCCAGTACTTC.

This clonotype was detected only once. The V and J genes are TRBV12-3 or TRBV12-4 and TRBJ2-5; 9 bases match TRBD2. The CDR3 loop spans 13 amino acids. The V gene end was trimmed by 6 bases and the J gene end by 2 bases; junction bases not matched to a gene: 1. The CDR3 DNA is TGTGCCAGCAGCGGACTAGCGCAAGAGACCCAGTACTTC. Amino acids: CASSGLAQETQYF.

The CDR3 bases are TGTGCCAGCAGTGGACCACCACCCCAAGAGACCCAGTACTTC. Protein sequence: CASSGPPPQETQYF. This sequence joins TRBV6-5 and TRBJ2-5; D is unresolved. Trimming stripped 5 bases from V and 1 base from J, with 11 bases between. The CDR3 totals 14 residues. Germline CDR1 reads MNHEY; CDR2 reads SVGAGI.

V gene TRBV7-2 combines with J gene TRBJ2-1, with no clear D. The CDR3 runs to 13 residues. The germline gives CDR1 SGHTA, CDR2 FQGNSA. V lost 1 base and J 6 bases, leaving 7 bases between the germline ends. The CDR3 sequence is CASSLGAVNEQFF. For the CDR3, the DNA is TGTGCCAGCAGCTTAGGGGCAGTCAATGAGCAGTTCTTC.

The table lists this clonotype with many counts. The chain recombines TRBV4-3 with TRBJ1-5; TRBD1 agrees at 8 bases. The V segment lost 0 bases and the J segment 5 bases; nucleotides outside the gene matches: 6. CDR1 and CDR2 (germline): LGHNA, YSLEER. This CDR3 is 16 amino acids long. The CDR3 here is CASSQDAGGRDQPQHF. Written as DNA, the CDR3 is TGCGCCAGCAGCCAAGATGCAGGGGGCAGAGATCAGCCCCAGCATTTT.

In this sample, this clonotype turned up a few times. The V call is TRBV7-2, the J call TRBJ1-2; a possible D gene is TRBD1 (5 bases). Germline V CDR1 and CDR2: SGHTA, FQGNSA. Trimming removed 5 bases at V and 8 bases at J, with 15 bases between. The CDR3 length is 13 residues. The CDR3 region is CASSDPGPSGYTF. The DNA of the CDR3 is TGTGCCAGCAGCGACCCGGGACCCTCGGGCTACACCTTC.

This clonotype occurred a few times. The CDR3 nucleotides are TGTGCCAGCAGCTTAGAGGGTCCGGGCCGCGGGGAGACCCAGTACTTC. It codes for CASSLEGPGRGETQYF. The chain carries TRBV7-9 and TRBJ2-1, with a tentative D call TRBD2 (5 bases). The assigned J gene may be wrong: the sequence end matches TRBJ2-5 better. The CDR3 totals 16 residues. Germline CDR1 and CDR2: SEHNR and FQNEAQ (reference sequence).

This clonotype was counted a few times. The chain joins TRBV5-1 to TRBJ2-7; TRBD1 matches at 10 bases. The germline gives CDR1 SGHRS, CDR2 YFSETQ. J gave up 5 bases and V 1 base, and 6 bases lay outside the gene matches. The CDR3 length is 15 residues. The CDR3 here is CASSLRGQGFHEQYF. The CDR3 DNA is TGCGCCAGCAGCTTGCGGGGACAGGGGTTCCACGAGCAGTACTTC.

This clonotype was seen a handful of times. The chain is built from TRBV28 and TRBJ2-5; D might be TRBD1 (6 bases). Trimming stripped 6 bases from V and 2 bases from J, with 16 bases between. The CDR3 runs to 15 residues. The germline V gene encodes CDR1 MDHEN and CDR2 SYDVKM. CDR3 sequence: CASRLPTGRQETQYF. In DNA, the CDR3 is TGTGCCAGCAGACTACCCACAGGGAGACAAGAGACCCAGTACTTC.

This clonotype was detected only a few times. The CDR3 DNA is TGCAGCGTTGAAGACAGGGGGCTCGCAGATACGCAGTATTTT. Its translation: CSVEDRGLADTQYF. The V call is TRBV29-1, the J call TRBJ2-3, with 8 bases lining up with TRBD1. V trimming: 0 bases; J trimming: 4 bases; junction bases outside the gene matches: 3. CDR1 and CDR2 (germline): SQVTM, ANQGSEA. The CDR3 sequence is 14 residues long.

A few counts support this clonotype. The chain recombines TRBV29-1 with TRBJ1-4; D not certain. The V gene's germline CDR1 is SQVTM and CDR2 ANQGSEA. Between the trimmed V and J ends, which lost 4 bases and 8 bases, there was a span of 14 bases. The CDR3 length is 13 residues. CDR3 sequence: CSVGAGGEEKLFF. The CDR3 DNA reads as TGCAGCGTTGGGGCAGGCGGGGAAGAAAAACTGTTTTTT.

This clonotype was detected a few times. V gene TRBV6-5 combines with J gene TRBJ1-2; D uncertain. The V gene lost 6 bases and the J gene lost 8 bases, with 16 bases spanning the gap. In germline, CDR1 is MNHEY, CDR2 SVGAGI. The CDR3 runs to 13 residues. CDR3 in amino acids: CASSLRRIAGYTF. CDR3 DNA: TGTGCCAGCAGCTTAAGAAGGATTGCGGGCTACACCTTC.

The chain has TRBV27 and TRBJ2-5; 8 bases are a match to TRBD1. Matching the DNA end better, TRBJ2-7 makes the J call doubtful. Germline V lookup: CDR1 MNHEY, CDR2 SMNVEV (reference sequence). This CDR3 has 14 amino acids. The CDR3 region has the DNA TGTGCCAGCAGTTATCGAGACAGGGGCTACGAGCAGTACTTC. This sequence encodes CASSYRDRGYEQYF.

The chain joins TRBV3-1 to TRBJ2-5; D gene uncertain. This CDR3 contains 13 residues. The V gene's germline CDR1 is LGHDT and CDR2 YNNKEL (reference sequence). With 4 bases removed from V and 3 bases from J, the gap between germline ends came to 9 bases. The DNA of the CDR3 is TGTGCCAGCAGCCCTGCCCCGAAAGAGACCCAGTACTTC. It encodes CASSPAPKETQYF.